This T cell receptor (beta chain) was sequenced in a study of blood T cells in healthy people across ages (dated by TCRdb to between 2015 and 2016). Regarding the complete study: In model experiments, template switching captured about one uniquely barcoded TCR beta cDNA molecule for every two T cells. For two donors (one aged 18 to 30 and one aged 80 or older), the study analyzed two additional independent replicas of 1 million unique cDNA reads from the same blood draw. To track age-related changes in TCR beta repertoire diversity, the study relied on deep sequencing normalized with unique cDNA molecular identifiers. To avoid experimental bias, donors of different ages were distributed randomly across sequencing lanes. Donors were grouped into four age groups: young (average about 15 years), middle-aged (approximately 41), aged (around 66) and long-lived (about 90).

V loses 0 bases of germline sequence and J loses 0 bases, and the interval between the two ends is 9 bases. CDR1 SNHLY and CDR2 FYNNEI were looked up in the germline V gene. The CDR3 starts with the cysteine, ends with the phenylalanine, and has 16 residues. The only DNA kept is the CDR3, 48 bases in frame from the first base. A note on this clonotype: It has no known antigen specificity. Base qualities are not recorded, but no much larger clone differs from it by a single base.

The library was obtained by 5' RACE. Sequencer: Illumina HiSeq 2500. A second PCR of roughly 6 to 11 cycles was run with a J-beta primer mix and a sample-barcoded 5' primer. Each TCR beta cDNA molecule received a unique molecular identifier from a template-switch 5' adaptor carrying 12 random nucleotides. At least 2.5 million CDR3-containing paired-end reads were obtained from each sample. First-strand cDNA was synthesized from all RNA with the Mint cDNA synthesis kit, primed by a TRBC-specific oligonucleotide. Following uracil-DNA glycosylase treatment, a first 18-cycle PCR with universal primers M1SS and BC2_uni_R was performed on all cDNA. For the original study's pipeline: For normalization, 1 million high-quality reads were randomly selected from each sample, with every read carrying a distinct molecular identifier. Reads with shared molecular identifiers were discarded instead of being binned into consensus sequences. CDR3 identification, clonotype clustering and error correction used MiTCR with a Q25 quality threshold and the strictest error-elimination algorithm. A nonparametric unseen species model with Euler transformation was used to estimate a lower bound on total TCR beta diversity. TCRdb reanalyzed the raw reads on its own, using fastp at Q25 for trimming and MiXCR for clone calling, and kept in-frame beta chains. Merged by CDR3 protein, the rows form single entries marked with the most common genes and DNA. The V and J calls come from TCRdb's annotation, not from the publication. The sample table lists around 1,500,000 distinct CDR3 sequences, 42% of them with a count of one. The ten largest clones capture 7% to 9% of the sample.

The approximately 40 donors, aged about 6 to 95 years, were systemically healthy Caucasian individuals from Russia. Each donor gave approximately 9.3 milliliters of peripheral blood, collected into EDTA-treated Vacutainer tubes. Ficoll-Paque density-gradient centrifugation was used to isolate PBMCs, with at least 6 million obtained per sample. Trizol reagent was used to extract total RNA from PBMCs, with at least 6 micrograms per sample. For every donor, flow cytometry on a PBMC aliquot measured the percentage of naive CD45RAhigh/CD27high T cells. Results the study describes overall, beyond this receptor: Because the CMV infection status of the donors was unknown, age-related changes in expanded clonotypes may potentially have been confounded. Observed TCR beta diversity correlated strongly with the percentage of naive T cells measured by flow cytometry. The long-lived group showed more naive CD4+ T cells, fewer expanded clones and increased TCR diversity than the aged group, suggesting age selection. Total diversity estimates from one million sequenced T cells were considered lower bounds and underestimates. Conclusive comparison of naive and antigen-experienced compartments was prevented by the profiling of bulk unsorted PBMCs. Observed TCR beta diversity per million T cells fell roughly linearly with age, and a significant reduction was already apparent by age around 39.

This chain is built from TRBV2 and TRBJ1-5, with no D gene named confidently. The receptor was isolated from a woman between 18 and 29 years old in good health. Sample: blood. The nucleotide sequence is given as TGTGCCAGCAGTGAAGCATTGAGCTATAGCAATCAGCCCCAGCATTTT. Its product reads: CASSEALSYSNQPQHF.